This T cell receptor (beta chain) was sequenced for a study of post-analysis software for immune sequencing data. Turning to the study itself: There were relapsing-remitting, secondary progressive and progressive-relapsing multiple sclerosis among the disease courses included. General study results and limits: Relative to controls, patients with multiple sclerosis showed significantly lower normalized Chao1 diversity. The five TRBV segments detected at higher frequency in patients than in controls included TRBV5-6, TRBV5-1 and TRBV20-1. Strong co-clustering by F measure was seen for same-batch samples.

V gave up 5 bases and J gave up 6 bases; unmatched junction bases: 13. The germline V gene encodes CDR1 MNHNS and CDR2 SASEGT. The CDR3 consists of 16 residues. In regard to this clonotype: Its antigen is unidentified.

Libraries were made from TCR beta cDNA, and they carried unique molecular identifiers. There were roughly 0.95 to 11 million T cells, and around 460,000 cDNA molecules came from them. TCRdb reanalysed the PCR reads using MiXCR and keeps one entry per CDR3 protein. Of 650,000 to 900,000 distinct CDR3 sequences listed, 40% to 55% are singletons. The gene calls are TRBV6-1 and TRBJ2-7; 10 positions match TRBD1. The clonotype originates from a girl aged 10-17 years with multiple sclerosis. The sample taken for sequencing was blood. The CDR3 here is CASSPSAGTGVFEQYF. CDR3 nucleotide sequence: TGTGCCAGCAGTCCCTCCGCCGGGACAGGGGTTTTCGAGCAGTACTTC.